This T cell receptor beta chain was sequenced for a study of T-cell reconstitution after alpha-beta-depleted transplantation in children (dated by TCRdb to about 2016). Turning to the overall study: Using TCR repertoire profiling, the study quantitatively followed how T-cell immune reconstitution unfolded in children after TCRalphabeta/CD19-depleted allogeneic hematopoietic cell transplantation.

To prepare the library, PCR was applied. TCRdb names Illumina HiSeq 2500 as the instrument used. TCR library preparation used molecular barcoding, with unique molecular identifiers applied to normalize quantification of the TCRbeta repertoire. TCRdb handled the public reads itself, with Q25 trimming in fastp and clone calling in MiXCR, and kept productive beta chains. Each entry is one CDR3 protein sequence, shown with its most common DNA and genes. The sample contains 400,000 to 500,000 distinct CDR3 sequences, roughly a tenth of them found a single time. The biggest ten clones account for about 5% of the sample. This clonotype occurred a few times. Its antigen is not yet known. No much larger clone exists at a distance of one base, and base qualities are not known. This specimen was PBMCs from the stem cell graft donor, taken from the stem cell graft. The sequence derives from a human donor who donated a stem cell graft to a child with acute myeloid leukemia.

The DNA is TGTGCCACCAGTCGGGTGGGAAGAGAGACCCAGTACTTC. The translation is CATSRVGRETQYF. The V and J segments used are TRBV15 and TRBJ2-5; the D gene assignment is ambiguous. At the junction V is shortened by 6 bases and J by 4 bases, with 12 bases in between. The germline V gene (reference sequence) specifies LNHNV as CDR1 and YYDKDF as CDR2. Counted from cysteine to phenylalanine, this CDR3 has 13 amino acids. Just the 39-base CDR3 DNA is kept, in frame starting at base 1. Beyond the CDR3, the reference TRBV15 and TRBJ2-5 genes provide the residues; the full variable domain reads: DAMVIQNPRYQVTQFGKPVTLSCSQTLNHNVMYWYQQKSSQAPKLLFHYYDKDFNNEADTPDNFQSRRPNTSFCFLDIRSPGLGDTAMYLCATSRVGRETQYFGPGTRLLVL.